This entry concerns a single TCR beta chain. The germline gives CDR1 KGHSH, CDR2 LQKENI. The CDR3 extends over 16 amino acids. V shed 3 bases, J shed 7 bases, and the junction held 11 bases outside the gene matches. These data belong to a study of blood T cell repertoires in COVID-19. Background on the study: Sites across the United States, Italy and Spain contributed samples from acute and convalescent COVID-19. PBMCs, B-cell-depleted T cells, or T cells were the source of the cDNA or gDNA that made up the material.

Assignment of participants to cohorts was predicated upon participant-reported clinical history. Profiling relied on immunoSEQ multiplex PCR, and the TCRdb table lists in-frame clones only, not all of them. Among almost 400,000 clones listed, roughly 91% were seen once. This TCR was sampled from a woman aged 30 to 39 who had recovered from COVID-19. The rearrangement links TRBV18 to TRBJ1-4; 7 bases align to TRBD1. The sequenced material came from PBMCs or T cells enriched from blood (not recorded which). The CDR3 DNA reads TGTGCCAGCTCACCGTCACAGGGGCTGATGAGTGAAAAACTGTTTTTT. Translating gives CASSPSQGLMSEKLFF.